The following is a T cell receptor (beta chain) sequence with its context. What it binds is not known. This sample stems from a study of T cell responses to AZD1222 COVID-19 vaccine. Study-wide results and caveats: The sample set comprised mostly white British donors with more females, and clonal diversity was possibly underestimated.

The CDR3 spans 15 residues. Germline CDR1 is SGHRS and CDR2 is YFSETQ. Trimming shortened V by 0 bases and J by 2 bases, and 11 bases separated the two germline ends. Profiled with immunoSEQ multiplex PCR; TCRdb holds only in-frame clones, not every one. The sample holds roughly 150,000 clones, around 86% seen once. The V call is TRBV5-1, the J call TRBJ2-5; perhaps TRBD2 as D (5 bases). Sequenced material: peripheral blood, taken 28 days after the second AZD1222 dose. The TCR was taken from an adult who received the AZD1222 COVID-19 vaccine. CDR3 DNA sequence: TGCGCCAGCAGCTTGGCCGTTGGACTTCAAGAGACCCAGTACTTC. Its translation is CASSLAVGLQETQYF.